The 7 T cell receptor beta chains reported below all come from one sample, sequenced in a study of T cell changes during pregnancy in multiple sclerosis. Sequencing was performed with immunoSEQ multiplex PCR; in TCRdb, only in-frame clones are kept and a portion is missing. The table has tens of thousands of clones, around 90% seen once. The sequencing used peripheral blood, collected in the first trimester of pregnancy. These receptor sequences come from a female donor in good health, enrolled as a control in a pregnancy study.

CDR3 sequence reads: CASSQEPGEKYGYTF. CDR3 DNA: TGTGCCAGCAGCCAAGAGCCAGGGGAAAAGTATGGCTACACCTTC. The chain joins TRBV4-2 to TRBJ1-2, with D perhaps matching TRBD1 (6 bases). Trimming pared 0 bases from V and 5 bases from J, leaving 13 bases between. This CDR3 has 15 amino acids. Per the germline V gene, CDR1 is LGHNA and CDR2 is YNFKEQ.

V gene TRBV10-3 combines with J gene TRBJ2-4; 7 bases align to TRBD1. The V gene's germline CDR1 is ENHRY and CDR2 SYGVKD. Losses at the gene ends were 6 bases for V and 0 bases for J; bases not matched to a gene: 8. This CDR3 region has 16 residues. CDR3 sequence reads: CAISENRGIAKNIQYF. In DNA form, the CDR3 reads TGTGCCATCAGCGAAAACAGGGGAATAGCCAAAAACATTCAGTACTTC.

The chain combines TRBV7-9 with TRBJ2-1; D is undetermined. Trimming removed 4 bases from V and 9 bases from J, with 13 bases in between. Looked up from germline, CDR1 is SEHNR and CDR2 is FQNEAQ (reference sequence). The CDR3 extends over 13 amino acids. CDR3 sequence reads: CASSSFVGAEQFF. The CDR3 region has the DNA TGTGCCAGCAGCTCCTTCGTCGGTGCTGAGCAGTTCTTC. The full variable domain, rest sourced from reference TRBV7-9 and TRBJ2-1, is DTGVSQNPRHKITKRGQNVTFRCDPISEHNRLYWYRQTLGQGPEFLTYFQNEAQLEKSRLLSDRFSAERPKGSFSTLEIQRTEQGDSAMYLCASSSFVGAEQFFGPGTRLTVL.

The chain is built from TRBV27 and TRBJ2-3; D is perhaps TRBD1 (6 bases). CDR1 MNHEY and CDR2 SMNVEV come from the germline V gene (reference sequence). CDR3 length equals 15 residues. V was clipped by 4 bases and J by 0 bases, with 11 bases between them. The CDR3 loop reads CASSSPGHSTDTQYF. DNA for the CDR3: TGTGCCAGCAGTTCTCCGGGACACAGCACAGATACGCAGTATTTT.

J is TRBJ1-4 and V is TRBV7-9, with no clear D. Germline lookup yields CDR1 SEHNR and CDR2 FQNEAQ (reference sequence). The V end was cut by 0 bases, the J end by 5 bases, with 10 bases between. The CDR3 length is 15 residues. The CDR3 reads CASSLAQSFNEKLFF. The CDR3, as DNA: TGTGCCAGCAGCTTAGCACAGAGTTTCAATGAAAAACTGTTTTTT.

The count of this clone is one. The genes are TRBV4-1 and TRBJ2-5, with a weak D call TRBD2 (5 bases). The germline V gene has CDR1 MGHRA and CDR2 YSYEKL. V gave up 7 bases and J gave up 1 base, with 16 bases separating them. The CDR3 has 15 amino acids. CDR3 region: CASKASFGSQETQYF. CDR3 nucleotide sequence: TGCGCCAGCAAAGCTAGCTTCGGGTCCCAAGAGACCCAGTACTTC.

CDR3 sequence: CSVEGGWRGNGYTF. CDR3 sequence (DNA): TGCAGCGTTGAAGGAGGGTGGAGGGGAAATGGCTACACCTTC. This chain joins TRBV29-1 and TRBJ1-2; perhaps TRBD1 as D (5 bases). The CDR3 is 14 residues long. Germline values: CDR1 SQVTM, CDR2 ANQGSEA. Trimming cost V 1 base and J 6 bases, with 15 bases left between them.